The clone carrying this TCR beta chain was detected a few times. The sample belongs to a study of blood T cell repertoires in COVID-19. Across the whole study: T cells, B-cell-depleted T cells, or PBMCs supplied cDNA or gDNA.

Produced via immunoSEQ multiplex PCR; TCRdb's table is partial and in-frame only. The sample carries roughly 160,000 clones, approximately 88% recorded once. Germline CDR1 KGHSH, CDR2 LQKENI. V was shortened by 10 bases and J by 6 bases, with 15 bases between the two germline ends. The CDR3 consists of 13 residues. The clonotype originates from a woman aged 55-70 years with acute or convalescent COVID-19. V gene TRBV18 combines with J gene TRBJ1-4; D ambiguous. What was sequenced was peripheral blood. DNA for the CDR3: TGTGCCACTCAGAGCGGGAGAGATGAAAAACTGTTTTTT. Its protein product is CATQSGRDEKLFF. Full variable domain (missing parts from reference TRBV18 and TRBJ1-4): NAGVMQNPRHLVRRRGQEARLRCSPMKGHSHVYWYRQLPEEGLKFMVYLQKENIIDESGMPKERFSAEFPKEGPSILRIQQVVRGDSAAYFCATQSGRDEKLFFGSGTQLSVL.